A single sample is the source of the 22 T cell receptor beta chains below, sequenced in a study of blood T cell repertoires in COVID-19. TCRdb's copy holds only in-frame clones and misses some; the assay was immunoSEQ multiplex PCR. This sample has about 220,000 clones, with more than 80% found just once. The sequencing input was PBMCs or T cells enriched from blood (not recorded which). All receptors come from a woman between 18 and 29 years old in a cohort exposed to, infected with or recovered from COVID-19 (not recorded which).

This chain joins TRBV28 and TRBJ1-2; D call uncertain. The CDR3 has 13 residues. Looked up from germline, CDR1 is MDHEN and CDR2 is SYDVKM. With 2 bases removed from V and 14 bases from J, the gap between germline ends came to 18 bases. CDR3 residues: CASSLDWLAVYTF. The DNA of the CDR3 is TGTGCCAGCAGTTTAGATTGGCTGGCAGTGTATACCTTC.

The chain links TRBV27 to TRBJ2-7; weak D call: TRBD2 (5 bases). The V end was cut by 5 bases, the J end by 2 bases, with 19 bases between. The germline CDR1 and CDR2 sequences are MNHEY and SMNVEV (reference sequence). The CDR3 contains 16 residues. The CDR3 loop is CASSTGLVGSAYEQYF. CDR3 in DNA: TGTGCCAGCAGTACTGGACTGGTAGGGTCGGCCTACGAGCAGTACTTC.

The CDR3 nucleotides read TGCGCCAGCAGCCAATCGCGAGGACAGATGAACACTGAAGCTTTCTTT. It codes for CASSQSRGQMNTEAFF. The genes are TRBV4-1 and TRBJ1-1, with D possibly TRBD1 on 6 matching bases. The V end was cut by 2 bases, the J end by 0 bases, with 13 bases between. The length of the CDR3 is 16 residues. The V gene's germline CDR1 is MGHRA and CDR2 YSYEKL.

The J gene is TRBJ1-5, the V gene TRBV28; D is unresolved. There are 14 residues in the CDR3. Germline CDR1 MDHEN, CDR2 SYDVKM. V was trimmed by 6 bases and J by 6 bases, leaving 15 bases between them. The CDR3 sequence is CASSTAGLTQPQHF. CDR3 DNA: TGTGCCAGCAGCACCGCGGGCCTTACTCAGCCCCAGCATTTT.

This chain connects TRBV2 to TRBJ2-1; D gene uncertain. The germline V and J ends were trimmed by 4 bases and 5 bases, with 9 bases remaining between them. Germline V gene lookup returns CDR1 SNHLY and CDR2 FYNNEI. The CDR3 runs 13 residues. This CDR3 reads CASSVGSNNEQFF. The CDR3 nucleotides read TGTGCCAGCAGTGTCGGGTCGAACAATGAGCAGTTCTTC.

V usage is TRBV18 and J usage is TRBJ1-2; D is unclear. V lost 5 bases and J 1 base, leaving 8 bases between the germline ends. CDR3 size: 13 residues. Looked up from germline, CDR1 is KGHSH and CDR2 is LQKENI. The CDR3 protein is CASSNGDNYGYTF. The CDR3 bases are TGTGCCAGCTCAAACGGGGATAACTATGGCTACACCTTC.

This chain uses TRBV5-1 with TRBJ1-1; 9 nucleotides line up with TRBD1. V was pared by 4 bases and J by 4 bases, with 17 bases of the junction left unmatched. Germline loops: CDR1 SGHRS, CDR2 YFSETQ. CDR3 size: 18 residues. The CDR3 bases are TGCGCCAGCAGCCTATTAGGACAGGGGCCGACCTTCTCCACTGAAGCTTTCTTT. Translation: CASSLLGQGPTFSTEAFF.

The rearrangement joins TRBV27 to TRBJ2-5; unclear D gene. Deletions cut 4 bases from V and 3 bases from J, with 9 bases between. CDR1 is MNHEY and CDR2 is SMNVEV in the germline V gene (reference sequence). This CDR3 contains 13 residues. CDR3 in DNA: TGTGCCAGCAGTTATTTGAGAGAAGAGACCCAGTACTTC. Translated, it gives CASSYLREETQYF.

This chain links TRBV19 with TRBJ1-6; 7 nucleotides match TRBD1. The CDR3 extends over 15 amino acids. CDR1 is LNHDA, CDR2 SQIVND, per germline (reference sequence). Losses at the gene ends were 8 bases for V and 4 bases for J; bases not matched to a gene: 8. The CDR3 sequence is CASSTQGPYNSPLHF. The CDR3 nucleotides read TGTGCCAGTTCTACACAGGGGCCTTATAATTCACCCCTCCACTTT. The variable domain in full, completed from reference TRBV19 and TRBJ1-6, reads DGGITQSPKYLFRKEGQNVTLSCEQNLNHDAMYWYRQDPGQGLRLIYYSQIVNDFQKGDIAEGYSVSREKKESFPLTVTSAQKNPTAFYLCASSTQGPYNSPLHFGNGTRLTVT.

The chain couples TRBV19 to TRBJ1-5; D unclear. This CDR3 has 17 residues. Trimming took off 5 bases at V and 2 bases at J, with 19 bases between the two ends. Germline V gives CDR1 LNHDA, CDR2 SQIVND (reference sequence). The CDR3 DNA reads as TGTGCCAGTAGTGTCCTGACCGGGTATACCGGCAATCAGCCCCAGCATTTT. Its protein product is CASSVLTGYTGNQPQHF.

This chain connects TRBV5-1 to TRBJ1-2, with D possibly being TRBD1 (6 bases). Germline values: CDR1 SGHRS, CDR2 YFSETQ. This CDR3 has 14 amino acids. V gave up 4 bases and J gave up 13 bases, with 23 bases separating them. The CDR3 DNA reads as TGCGCCAGCAGCACCCGGACAGCTAACGCTCCTAGCACCTTC. The encoded protein is CASSTRTANAPSTF.

The chain carries TRBV6-5 and TRBJ1-3; the D is unclear. This CDR3 has 15 amino acids. Deletions cut 0 bases from V and 9 bases from J, with 15 bases between. Germline V CDR1 and CDR2: MNHEY, SVGAGI. CDR3 region: CASSYSGEPGGTIYF. Here the CDR3 DNA reads TGTGCCAGCAGTTACTCAGGAGAACCTGGAGGCACCATATATTTT.

The chain joins TRBV11-3 to TRBJ2-1; the match to TRBD2 covers 12 bases. CDR3 length equals 15 residues. With 2 bases clipped from V and 6 bases from J, the junction kept 2 bases outside the gene matches. The germline CDR1 and CDR2 sequences are SGHNT and YENEEA. Here the CDR3 reads CASSLTSGRPNEQFF. The CDR3 DNA follows: TGTGCCAGCAGCTTAACTAGCGGGAGGCCCAATGAGCAGTTCTTC.

With regard to this clone: Other DNA variants within this sample encode the same CDR3. The genes are TRBV3-1 (or the pseudogene TRBV3-2) and TRBJ2-3; D is possibly TRBD2 (6 bases). CDR1 and CDR2 from the germline V gene are LGHDT and YNNKEL (reference sequence). The CDR3 consists of 14 residues. Deletions cut 3 bases from V and 1 base from J, with 8 bases between. CDR3 amino acids: CASSQGGGTDTQYF. The DNA of the CDR3 is TGTGCCAGCAGCCAGGGCGGGGGCACAGATACGCAGTATTTT.

The rearrangement uses TRBV6-5 and TRBJ2-3; 9 bases fit TRBD1. From germline, CDR1 is MNHEY and CDR2 SVGAGI. The J segment lost 0 bases and the V segment lost 8 bases, leaving 6 bases of the junction unmatched. This CDR3 has 15 amino acids. The DNA of the CDR3 is TGTGCCAGCTCAGTAGGGACAGGGAGCACAGATACGCAGTATTTT. Translating gives CASSVGTGSTDTQYF.

The chain uses TRBV7-6 and TRBJ1-5; D gene unclear. Germline values: CDR1 SGHVS, CDR2 FNYEAQ. There are 17 residues in the CDR3. Trimming shortened V by 4 bases and J by 4 bases, and 20 bases separated the two germline ends. CDR3 sequence: CASSYGRTADPNQPQHF. The CDR3 coding sequence is TGTGCCAGCAGCTACGGAAGAACAGCCGACCCAAATCAGCCCCAGCATTTT.

The chain employs TRBV14 and TRBJ1-1; no firm D call. The V end lost 6 bases, the J end lost 1 base, and 12 bases lay between the germline ends. Germline V lookup: CDR1 SGHDN, CDR2 FVKESK. CDR3 length equals 14 residues. The CDR3 spells CASSRRGGNTEAFF. The CDR3 nucleotides read TGTGCCAGCAGTCGGCGCGGTGGGAACACTGAAGCTTTCTTT.

J is TRBJ1-2 and V is TRBV6-5; 7 bases align to TRBD1. In germline, CDR1 is MNHEY, CDR2 SVGAGI. Trimming cost V 6 bases and J 7 bases; bases outside gene matches: 8. CDR3 length equals 13 residues. CDR3 DNA: TGTGCCAGCAGATCCCGGACAGGTTCTGGCTACACCTTC. This translates into CASRSRTGSGYTF.

This sequence joins TRBV18 and TRBJ1-5, with D unclear. CDR1 is KGHSH and CDR2 is LQKENI in the germline V gene. The CDR3 is 17 amino acids. V was trimmed by 3 bases and J by 0 bases, leaving 15 bases between them. CDR3 protein: CASSPSSGLDSNQPQHF. In nucleotides, the CDR3 is TGTGCCAGCTCACCGTCTAGCGGATTGGATAGCAATCAGCCCCAGCATTTT.

This clone was seen once. CDR3 protein: CASRKLGDYNEQFF. In nucleotides, the CDR3 is TGCGCCAGCCGTAAGCTAGGGGATTACAATGAGCAGTTCTTC. This chain joins TRBV5-1 and TRBJ2-1; a weak D match, TRBD1 (5 bases). The V end was cut by 7 bases, the J end by 4 bases, with 15 bases between. CDR1 and CDR2 (germline): SGHRS, YFSETQ. There are 14 residues in the CDR3.

The chain couples TRBV28 to TRBJ1-5; a weak D match, TRBD1 (6 bases). V lost 1 base and J lost 14, with 18 bases in between. This CDR3 is 14 amino acids long. CDR1 is MDHEN, CDR2 SYDVKM, per germline. CDR3 sequence reads: CASSLLSGGRVEHF. The CDR3 DNA sequence: TGTGCCAGCAGTTTATTATCGGGGGGCCGTGTCGAGCATTTT.

The chain joins TRBV13 to TRBJ2-7, with 9 bases identical to TRBD1. The CDR3 has 14 amino acids. The junction had 6 bases not matched to a gene; V was cut back by 4 bases and J by 5 bases. Per the germline V gene, CDR1 is PRHDT and CDR2 is FYEKMQ (reference sequence). DNA of the CDR3: TGTGCCAGCAGCTCCCTGGACAGGGGCCACGAGCAGTACTTC. It encodes CASSSLDRGHEQYF.